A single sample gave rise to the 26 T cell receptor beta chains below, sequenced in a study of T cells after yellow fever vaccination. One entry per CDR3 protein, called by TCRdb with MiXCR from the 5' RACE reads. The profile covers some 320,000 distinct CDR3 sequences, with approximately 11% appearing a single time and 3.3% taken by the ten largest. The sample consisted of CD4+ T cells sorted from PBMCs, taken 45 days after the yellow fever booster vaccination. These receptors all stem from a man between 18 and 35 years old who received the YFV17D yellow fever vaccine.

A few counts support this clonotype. The CDR3, as DNA: TGCAGTGCTAGAGCCCCCCCGGGGAGGAATGAAAAACTGTTTTTT. Protein product: CSARAPPGRNEKLFF. The chain carries TRBV20-1 and TRBJ1-4, with D uncertain. The CDR3 covers 15 residues. V gave up 1 base and J gave up 5 bases, with 14 bases separating them. The germline V gene has CDR1 DFQATT and CDR2 SNEGSKA (reference sequence).

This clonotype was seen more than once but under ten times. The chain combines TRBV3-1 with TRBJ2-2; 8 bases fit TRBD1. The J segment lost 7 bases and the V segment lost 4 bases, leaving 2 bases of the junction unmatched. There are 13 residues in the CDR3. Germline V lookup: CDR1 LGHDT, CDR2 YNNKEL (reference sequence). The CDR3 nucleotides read TGTGCCAGCAGCCGGGACAGGCACGGGGAGCTGTTTTTT. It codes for CASSRDRHGELFF.

This chain's CDR3 is CASSPGTSGVRGEQFF. CDR3 DNA sequence: TGTGCCAGCAGCCCCGGGACTAGCGGGGTCCGTGGTGAGCAGTTCTTC. The chain recombines TRBV11-3 with TRBJ2-1; TRBD2 aligns across 13 bases. This CDR3 contains 16 residues. Germline trimming cut 5 bases from V and 9 bases from J; bases unmatched to any gene: 10. Germline V lookup: CDR1 SGHNT, CDR2 YENEEA.

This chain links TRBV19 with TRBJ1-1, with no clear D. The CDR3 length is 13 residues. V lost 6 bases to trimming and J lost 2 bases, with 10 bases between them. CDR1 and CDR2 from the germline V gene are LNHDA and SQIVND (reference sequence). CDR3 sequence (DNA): TGTGCCAGTAGCACACAGCTTAACACTGAAGCTTTCTTT. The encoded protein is CASSTQLNTEAFF.

CDR3 sequence: CASSARETYGYTF. CDR3 sequence (DNA): TGTGCCAGCAGCGCCCGGGAAACCTATGGCTACACCTTC. V is TRBV7-8 and J is TRBJ1-2; D remains ambiguous. The CDR3 extends over 13 amino acids. Between the trimmed V and J ends, which lost 5 bases and 4 bases, there was a span of 11 bases. Germline V gene data show CDR1 as SGHVS and CDR2 as FQNEAQ.

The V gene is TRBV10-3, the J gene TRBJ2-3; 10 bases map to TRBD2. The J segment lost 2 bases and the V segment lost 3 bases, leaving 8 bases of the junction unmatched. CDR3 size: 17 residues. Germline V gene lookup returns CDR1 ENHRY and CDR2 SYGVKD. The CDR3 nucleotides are TGTGCCATCAGTGACTCTCCCCTAGCGGGGGACACAGATACGCAGTATTTT. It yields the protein CAISDSPLAGDTDTQYF.

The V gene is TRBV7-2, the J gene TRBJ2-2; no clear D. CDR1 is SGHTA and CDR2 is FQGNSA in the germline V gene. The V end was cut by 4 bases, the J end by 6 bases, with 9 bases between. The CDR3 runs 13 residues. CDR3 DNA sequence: TGTGCCAGCAGCTGGCTAGGTCCCGGGGAGCTGTTTTTT. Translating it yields CASSWLGPGELFF.

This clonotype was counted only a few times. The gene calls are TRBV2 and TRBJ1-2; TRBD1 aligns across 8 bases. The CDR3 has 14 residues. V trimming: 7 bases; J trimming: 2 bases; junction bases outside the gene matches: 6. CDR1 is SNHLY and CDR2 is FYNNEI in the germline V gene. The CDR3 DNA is TGTGCCAGCATTTCAGGACAGGGCAACTATGGCTACACCTTC. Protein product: CASISGQGNYGYTF.

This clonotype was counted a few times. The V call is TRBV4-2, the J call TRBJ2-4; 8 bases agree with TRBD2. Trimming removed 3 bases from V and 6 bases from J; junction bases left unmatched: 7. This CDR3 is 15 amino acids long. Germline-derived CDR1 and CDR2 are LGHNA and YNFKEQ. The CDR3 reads CASSHLAGPVNIQYF. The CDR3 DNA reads TGTGCCAGCAGCCATTTAGCGGGGCCGGTAAACATTCAGTACTTC.

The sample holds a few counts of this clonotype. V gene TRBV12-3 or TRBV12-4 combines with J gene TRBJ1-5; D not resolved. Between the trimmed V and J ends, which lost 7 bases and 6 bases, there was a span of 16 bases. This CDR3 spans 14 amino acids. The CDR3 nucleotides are TGTGCCAGCACGGTATCTCAAGGGATTCAGCCCCAGCATTTT. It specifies CASTVSQGIQPQHF.

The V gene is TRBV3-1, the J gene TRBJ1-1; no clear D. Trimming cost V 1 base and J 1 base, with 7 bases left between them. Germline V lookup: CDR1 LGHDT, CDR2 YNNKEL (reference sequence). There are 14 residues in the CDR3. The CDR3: CASSQAIGNTEAFF. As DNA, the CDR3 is TGTGCCAGCAGCCAAGCGATTGGGAACACTGAAGCTTTCTTT.

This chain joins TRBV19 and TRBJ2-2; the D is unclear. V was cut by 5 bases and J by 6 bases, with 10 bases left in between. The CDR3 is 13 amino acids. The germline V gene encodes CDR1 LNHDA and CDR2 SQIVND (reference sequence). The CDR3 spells CASSVDQAGELFF. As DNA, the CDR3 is TGTGCCAGTAGTGTGGATCAGGCCGGGGAGCTGTTTTTT.

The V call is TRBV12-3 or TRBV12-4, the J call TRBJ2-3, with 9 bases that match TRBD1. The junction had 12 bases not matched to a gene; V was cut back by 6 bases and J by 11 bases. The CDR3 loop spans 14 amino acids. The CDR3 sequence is CASRWTGAVFRQYF. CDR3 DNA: TGTGCCAGCAGGTGGACAGGGGCCGTATTCAGGCAGTATTTT.

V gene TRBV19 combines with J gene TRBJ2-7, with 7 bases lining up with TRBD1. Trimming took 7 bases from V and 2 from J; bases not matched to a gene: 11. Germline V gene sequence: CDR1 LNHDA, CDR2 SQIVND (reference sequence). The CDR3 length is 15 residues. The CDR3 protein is CASTLGAGGTYEQYF. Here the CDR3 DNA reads TGTGCCAGTACCCTAGGGGCAGGGGGTACCTACGAGCAGTACTTC.

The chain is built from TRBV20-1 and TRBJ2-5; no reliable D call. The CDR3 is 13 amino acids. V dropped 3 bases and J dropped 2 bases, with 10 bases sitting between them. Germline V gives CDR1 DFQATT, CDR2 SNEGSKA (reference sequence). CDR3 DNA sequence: TGCAGTGCTAGTAGGCAGGCGCAAGAGACCCAGTACTTC. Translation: CSASRQAQETQYF.

In DNA, the CDR3 is TGTGCCAGCAGTTTATTAGGGGGCAATCAGCCCCAGCATTTT. Its translation is CASSLLGGNQPQHF. This chain links TRBV12-3 or TRBV12-4 with TRBJ1-5; a possible D gene is TRBD1 (5 bases). CDR3 size: 14 residues. Trimming removed 2 bases at V and 2 bases at J, with 7 bases between.

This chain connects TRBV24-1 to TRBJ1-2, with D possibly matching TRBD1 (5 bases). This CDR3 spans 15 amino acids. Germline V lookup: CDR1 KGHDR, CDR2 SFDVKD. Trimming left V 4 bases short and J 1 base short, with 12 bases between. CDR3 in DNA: TGTGCCACCAGTGAAGCGACAGCCAATAACTATGGCTACACCTTC. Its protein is CATSEATANNYGYTF.

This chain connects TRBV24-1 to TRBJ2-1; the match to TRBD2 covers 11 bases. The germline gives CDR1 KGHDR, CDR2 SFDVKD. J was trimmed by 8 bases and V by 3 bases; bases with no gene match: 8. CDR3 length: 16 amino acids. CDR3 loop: CATSDNLAGGWDEQFF. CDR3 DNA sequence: TGTGCCACCAGTGATAACCTAGCGGGGGGCTGGGATGAGCAGTTCTTC.

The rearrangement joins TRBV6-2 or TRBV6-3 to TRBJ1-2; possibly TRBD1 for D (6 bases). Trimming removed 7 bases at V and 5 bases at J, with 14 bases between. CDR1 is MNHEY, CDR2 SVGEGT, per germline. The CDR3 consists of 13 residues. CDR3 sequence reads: CASIKNTGYGYTF. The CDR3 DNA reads TGTGCCAGCATCAAAAACACAGGGTATGGCTACACCTTC.

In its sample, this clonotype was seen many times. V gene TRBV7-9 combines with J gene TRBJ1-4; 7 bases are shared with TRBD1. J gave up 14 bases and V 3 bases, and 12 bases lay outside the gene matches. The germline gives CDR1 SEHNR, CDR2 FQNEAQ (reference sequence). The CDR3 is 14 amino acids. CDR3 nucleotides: TGTGCCAGCAGCTTCCAGACAGGGAGCGAACGGCTGTTTTTT. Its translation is CASSFQTGSERLFF.

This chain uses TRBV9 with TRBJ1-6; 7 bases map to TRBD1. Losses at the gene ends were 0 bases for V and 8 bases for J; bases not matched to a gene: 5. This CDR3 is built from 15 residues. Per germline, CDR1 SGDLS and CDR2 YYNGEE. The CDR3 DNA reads TGTGCCAGCAGCGTAGCGGCAGGGGGGGATTCACCCCTCCACTTT. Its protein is CASSVAAGGDSPLHF.

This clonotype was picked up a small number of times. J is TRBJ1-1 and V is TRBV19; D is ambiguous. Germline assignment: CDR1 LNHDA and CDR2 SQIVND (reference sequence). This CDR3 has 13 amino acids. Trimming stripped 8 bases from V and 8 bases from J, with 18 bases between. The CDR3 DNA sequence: TGTGCCAGTCTTACTCGTGGGTCTTCCGAAGCTTTCTTT. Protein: CASLTRGSSEAFF. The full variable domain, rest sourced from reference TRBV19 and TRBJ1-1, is DGGITQSPKYLFRKEGQNVTLSCEQNLNHDAMYWYRQDPGQGLRLIYYSQIVNDFQKGDIAEGYSVSREKKESFPLTVTSAQKNPTAFYLCASLTRGSSEAFFGQGTRLTVV.

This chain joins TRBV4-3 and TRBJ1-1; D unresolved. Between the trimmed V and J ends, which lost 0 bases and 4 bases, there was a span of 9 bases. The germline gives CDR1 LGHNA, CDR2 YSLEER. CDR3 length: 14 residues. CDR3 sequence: CASSQELRVTEAFF. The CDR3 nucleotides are TGCGCCAGCAGCCAAGAACTGAGGGTCACTGAAGCTTTCTTT.

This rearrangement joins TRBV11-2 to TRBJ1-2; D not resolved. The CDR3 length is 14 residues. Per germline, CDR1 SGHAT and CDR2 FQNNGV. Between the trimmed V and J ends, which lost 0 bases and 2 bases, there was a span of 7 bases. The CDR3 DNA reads TGTGCCAGCAGCTTAGATACGCAGAACTATGGCTACACCTTC. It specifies CASSLDTQNYGYTF.

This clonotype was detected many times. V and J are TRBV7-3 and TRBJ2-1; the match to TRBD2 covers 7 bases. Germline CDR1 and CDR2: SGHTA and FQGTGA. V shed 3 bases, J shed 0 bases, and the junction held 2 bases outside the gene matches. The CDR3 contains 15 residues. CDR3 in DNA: TGTGCCAGCAGCTTTTTAGCGGGCTCCTACAATGAGCAGTTCTTC. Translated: CASSFLAGSYNEQFF.

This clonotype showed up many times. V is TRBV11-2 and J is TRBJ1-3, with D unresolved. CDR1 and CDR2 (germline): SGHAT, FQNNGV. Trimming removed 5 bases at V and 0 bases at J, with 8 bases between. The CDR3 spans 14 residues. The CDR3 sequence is CASSQSHSGNTIYF. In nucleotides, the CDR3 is TGTGCCAGCAGCCAGAGCCACTCTGGAAACACCATATATTTT.